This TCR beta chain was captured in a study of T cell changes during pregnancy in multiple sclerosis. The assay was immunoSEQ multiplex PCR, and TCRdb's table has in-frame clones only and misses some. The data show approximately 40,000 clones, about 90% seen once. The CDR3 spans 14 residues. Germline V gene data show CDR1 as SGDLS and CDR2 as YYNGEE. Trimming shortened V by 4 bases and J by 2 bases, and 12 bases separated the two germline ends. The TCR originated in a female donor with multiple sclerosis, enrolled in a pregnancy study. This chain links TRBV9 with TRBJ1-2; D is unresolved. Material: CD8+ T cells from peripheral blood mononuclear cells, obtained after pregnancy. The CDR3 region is CASSPSTGNYGYTF. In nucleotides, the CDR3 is TGTGCCAGCAGCCCCTCGACGGGGAACTATGGCTACACCTTC.